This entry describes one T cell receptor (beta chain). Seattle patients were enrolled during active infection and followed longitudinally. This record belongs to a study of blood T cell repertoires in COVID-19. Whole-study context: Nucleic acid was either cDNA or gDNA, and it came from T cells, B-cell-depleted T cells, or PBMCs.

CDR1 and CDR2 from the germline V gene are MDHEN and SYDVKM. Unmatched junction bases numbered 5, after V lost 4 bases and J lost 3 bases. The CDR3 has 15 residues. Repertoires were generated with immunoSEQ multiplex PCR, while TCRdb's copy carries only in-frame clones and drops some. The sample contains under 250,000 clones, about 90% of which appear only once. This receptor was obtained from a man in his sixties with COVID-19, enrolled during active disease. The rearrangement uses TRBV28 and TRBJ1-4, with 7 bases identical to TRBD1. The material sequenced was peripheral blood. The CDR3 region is CASSSQGLPNEKLFF. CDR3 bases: TGTGCCAGCAGTTCACAGGGGTTGCCTAATGAAAAACTGTTTTTT.